This is a list of T cell receptor beta chains from one sample in a study of identical twins. TCRdb recomputed calls from the 5' RACE reads with MiXCR, one row per CDR3 protein. The data show 500,000 to 550,000 distinct CDR3 sequences, around 20% seen once. A further study also used this sample, focusing on T cells expressing NK-cell markers.

The source material was CD4+ T cells sorted from blood. Receptors originate from a woman under 30 in good health. Each CDR3 is given with its conserved first and last residue. The D gene is left open where the match is weak. Clone size, where shown, is once, few, many, or a class for clones that have expanded.

j_call clone_size d_call v_call cdr3_length cdr3_nt cdr3_aa
TRBJ2-3 few TRBD2 TRBV20-1 19 TGCAGTGCCAGAAACTCGTTGGGGACTAGCGGGGGGGCGACAGATACGCAGTATTTT CSARNSLGTSGGATDTQYF
TRBJ2-1 - TRBD2 TRBV3-1 16 TGTGCCAGCAGCCAAGGGACTAGCGGGAGCGTCCATGAGCAGTTCTTC CASSQGTSGSVHEQFF
TRBJ2-6 few - TRBV7-2 15 TGTGCCAGCAGCCGACAGGTCTCTGGGGCCAACGTCCTGACTTTC CASSRQVSGANVLTF
TRBJ2-7 few TRBD2 TRBV29-1 12 TGCAGCGTTAGGCGGGAGAGGAACGAGCAGTACTTC CSVRRERNEQYF
TRBJ2-1 - - TRBV5-1 14 TGCGCCAGCAGAAGACAGGAGGGGGACAATGAGCAGTTCTTC CASRRQEGDNEQFF
TRBJ2-1 - TRBD2 TRBV29-1 14 TGCAGCGCCCGAAGGACTAGCGGGGACAATGAGCAGTTCTTC CSARRTSGDNEQFF
TRBJ2-1 many - TRBV12-3/TRBV12-4 15 TGTGCCAGCAGTTTAAAGACGGATACCTACAATGAGCAGTTCTTC CASSLKTDTYNEQFF
TRBJ1-4 few - TRBV3-1 16 TGTGCCAGCAGCCAAGAGGCGACAGCTTATAATGAAAAACTGTTTTTT CASSQEATAYNEKLFF
TRBJ1-4 few - TRBV27 14 TGTGCCAGCAGTTTATCTCGGTATAATGAAAAACTGTTTTTT CASSLSRYNEKLFF
TRBJ2-7 - - TRBV19 13 TGTGCCACCAAAAGCAGGGACCCCTCCGAGCAGTACTTC CATKSRDPSEQYF
TRBJ2-1 few - TRBV20-1 13 TGCAGTGCCACCTCTCCAACGGGACCTGAGCAGTTCTTC CSATSPTGPEQFF
TRBJ2-3 - TRBD1 TRBV3-1 15 TGTGCCAGCAGCCGAAGGACAGGAGGCACAGATACGCAGTATTTT CASSRRTGGTDTQYF
TRBJ1-2 few TRBD1 TRBV28 14 TGTGCCAGCAGACTTACAGGGGCTCAGTTTCGCTACACCTTC CASRLTGAQFRYTF
TRBJ1-1 few TRBD1 TRBV5-1 14 TGCGCCAGCAGCCCCGGACAGGTAAAGGATGAAGCTTTCTTT CASSPGQVKDEAFF
TRBJ2-7 few TRBD2 TRBV27 14 TGTGCCAGCAGTTCCGGGACTAGCGGGGGTATAGGACACTTC CASSSGTSGGIGHF
TRBJ2-1 - - TRBV7-2 15 TGTGCCAGCAGTCCGGACTATTTCTCCAACAATGAGCAGTTCTTC CASSPDYFSNNEQFF
TRBJ2-6 few - TRBV5-1 13 TGCGCCAGCGGTAATTCCGGGGCCAACGTCCTGACTTTC CASGNSGANVLTF
TRBJ2-1 - TRBD2 TRBV7-2 15 TGTGCCAGCAGCTCAGGACTAGCGGACTCCAATGAGCAGTTCTTC CASSSGLADSNEQFF
TRBJ2-1 few TRBD1 TRBV18 16 TGTGCCAGCTCACCACAAAGACAGGGGGCATATTTTGAGCAGTTCTTC CASSPQRQGAYFEQFF
TRBJ2-7 few - TRBV12-3/TRBV12-4 15 TGTGCCAGCAGTTACTATTTGTTGACTGCGCGGGAGCAGTACTTC CASSYYLLTAREQYF
TRBJ2-1 few - TRBV20-1 11 TGCAGTGCTAGTAATGACAATGAGCAGTTCTTC CSASNDNEQFF
TRBJ2-7 many - TRBV7-2 14 TGTGCCAGCAGCGTGGCCGGGTCTGGAGTAGGGCAGTACTTC CASSVAGSGVGQYF
TRBJ1-1 many TRBD1 TRBV29-1 10 TGCAGCGTGGGGGACAGCGGAGCTTTCTTT CSVGDSGAFF
TRBJ2-1 few TRBD2 TRBV4-2 19 TGTGCCAGCAGCCAACCGACTAGCGGGATGGCAAGGGGGTTCAATGAGCAGTTCTTC CASSQPTSGMARGFNEQFF
TRBJ2-1 few TRBD2 TRBV15 15 TGTGCCACCACTCCGGGACTAGCGGTAACCAATGAGCAGTTCTTC CATTPGLAVTNEQFF
TRBJ2-2 few TRBD2 TRBV4-3 18 TGCGCCAGCAGCCAAAAACCTCCCACTAGCGGGAGTACCGGGGAGCTGTTTTTT CASSQKPPTSGSTGELFF
TRBJ2-1 few - TRBV7-6 13 TGTGCCAGCAGCTTAGACCGTAGCGCTGAGCAGTTCTTC CASSLDRSAEQFF